A single T cell receptor beta chain is shown here with its context. One end of the junction does not line up with germline, which may come from a read error. TCRdb processed the 5' RACE reads anew with MiXCR; each CDR3 protein has one entry. The sample has tens of thousands of distinct CDR3 sequences, 10% seen once. The data originate from a study of neurological immune-mediated disorders. CDR3 length equals 15 residues. Germline V gene sequence: CDR1 SGHTA, CDR2 FQGNSA. V is TRBV7-2 and J is TRBJ2-5; D not resolved. The sequence was obtained from a man aged 35 to 55 in good health. Sequenced material: PBMCs. The CDR3 region has the DNA TGTGCCTGCAGCCGCCGCGGATCGCGCCAGGAGACCCAGTACTTC. This gives the protein CACSRRGSRQETQYF.